This T cell receptor (beta chain) is from a study of control samples from healthy donors and cancer patients (TCRdb year 2020). The CDR3 numbers 15 residues from cysteine through phenylalanine. Only the CDR3 DNA is retained, 45 bases long and in frame from the first base. The germline V gene encodes CDR1 SEHNR and CDR2 FQNEAQ (reference sequence). Trimming removed 1 base from V and 4 bases from J; the gene matches leave 4 bases unexplained. In the case of this clone: Its antigen is still unknown. No base-level quality is on record; no much larger clone is a single base apart.

Library generation was performed with the immunoSEQ multiplex PCR assay. TCRdb retrieved this table from immuneACCESS and kept in-frame rearrangements only. Not all clones are present; in checked studies, unresolved V genes account for under half, and no reason is known for the remainder. For this sample the table gives roughly 130,000 clones, of which about 95% were detected only once. Of the sample, 3.6% falls within the top ten clones. The V gene is TRBV7-9 and the J gene is TRBJ1-3; TRBD1 aligns with 7 central bases. This TCR was sampled from a man aged 25 to 45 in good health. The specimen sequenced was blood. CDR3 protein: CASSLVHRGGNTIYF. The sequence in DNA is TGTGCCAGCAGCTTAGTTCACAGGGGAGGAAACACCATATATTTT.